The 20 T cell receptor beta chains in this list originate from one sample, sequenced in a study of CD8 T cells in ankylosing spondylitis. TCRdb fed the 5' RACE reads into MiXCR, producing one record per CDR3 protein. The profile shows approximately 290,000 distinct CDR3 sequences, less than 25% of them singletons. Sequenced input: blood, either unsorted or a sorted T cell fraction (not recorded which). These receptor sequences come from a female donor with ankylosing spondylitis or in good health (not recorded which).

This clonotype was picked up a small number of times. The V call is TRBV6-5, the J call TRBJ2-5, with TRBD2 identical over 10 bases. Germline V gene sequence: CDR1 MNHEY, CDR2 SVGAGI. J was trimmed by 4 bases and V by 0 bases; bases with no gene match: 14. This CDR3 comprises 19 residues. The CDR3 spells CASSYSMLAGEGPGETQYF. CDR3 DNA: TGTGCCAGCAGTTACTCGATGCTAGCGGGAGAGGGTCCAGGAGAGACCCAGTACTTC.

Only a few counts were recorded for this clonotype. The rearrangement joins TRBV20-1 to TRBJ2-1; 8 nucleotides match TRBD2. The CDR3 consists of 15 residues. Germline-derived CDR1 and CDR2 are DFQATT and SNEGSKA (reference sequence). The V gene end was trimmed by 3 bases and the J gene end by 4 bases; junction bases not matched to a gene: 8. The CDR3 DNA reads TGCAGTGCTAGCCCCGGGAGGGCCAATTACAATGAGCAGTTCTTC. Its protein is CSASPGRANYNEQFF.

This clonotype showed up many times. This rearrangement joins TRBV4-3 to TRBJ2-3; D is possibly TRBD1 (5 bases). The CDR3 has 16 residues. Germline CDR1 LGHNA, CDR2 YSLEER. V gave up 0 bases and J gave up 2 bases, with 12 bases separating them. CDR3 in amino acids: CASSQEGDQDTDTQYF. Written as DNA, the CDR3 is TGCGCCAGCAGCCAAGAAGGGGATCAGGACACAGATACGCAGTATTTT.

V and J are TRBV5-1 and TRBJ2-3, with no clear D. V lost 3 bases to trimming and J lost 6 bases, with 17 bases between them. Germline CDR1 SGHRS, CDR2 YFSETQ. CDR3 length: 15 amino acids. For the CDR3, the DNA is TGCGCCAGCAGCTCAGGAACCGGTTCCCCGGATACGCAGTATTTT. It specifies CASSSGTGSPDTQYF.

V and J are TRBV7-7 and TRBJ2-5, with TRBD2 matching over 12 bases. The CDR3 covers 17 residues. Germline V CDR1 and CDR2: SSHAT, FNYEAQ (reference sequence). Trimming removed 1 base from V and 5 bases from J; junction bases left unmatched: 8. CDR3 in amino acids: CASSLGSGTSGQETQYF. The DNA of the CDR3 is TGTGCCAGCAGCTTAGGGTCAGGGACTAGCGGGCAGGAGACCCAGTACTTC.

The genes are TRBV20-1 and TRBJ2-5, with 9 bases fitting TRBD1. V lost 3 bases and J lost 6; bases outside the gene matches: 8. Germline CDR1 and CDR2: DFQATT and SNEGSKA (reference sequence). The CDR3 is 14 residues long. The CDR3: CSASSGQGLQTQYF. The CDR3 nucleotides read TGCAGTGCTAGCTCGGGACAGGGCCTACAGACCCAGTACTTC.

This clonotype has more than one count but fewer than ten. The chain uses TRBV2 and TRBJ2-1; D gene unclear. Trimming stripped 4 bases from V and 0 bases from J, with 7 bases between. This CDR3 is 14 amino acids long. Germline V lookup: CDR1 SNHLY, CDR2 FYNNEI. In DNA form, the CDR3 reads TGTGCCAGCAGTGTCCGGTCCTCCTACAATGAGCAGTTCTTC. Translated: CASSVRSSYNEQFF.

This clonotype occurred a few times. The CDR3 sequence is CASRAGGNSPLHF. The CDR3 coding sequence is TGTGCCAGCAGGGCAGGGGGGAATTCACCCCTCCACTTT. V gene TRBV7-9 combines with J gene TRBJ1-6; 7 nucleotides line up with TRBD1. J was trimmed by 7 bases and V by 6 bases; bases with no gene match: 3. CDR3 length: 13 amino acids. CDR1 SEHNR and CDR2 FQNEAQ come from the germline V gene (reference sequence).

The chain uses TRBV27 and TRBJ2-7; 10 nucleotides agree with TRBD1. This CDR3 region has 13 residues. Germline V gene lookup returns CDR1 MNHEY and CDR2 SMNVEV (reference sequence). The ends lost 6 bases at V and 6 bases at J; junction bases unmatched: 5. CDR3 coding DNA: TGTGCCAGCAGCTCGGGACAGGGGTTCGAGCAGTACTTC. Its protein is CASSSGQGFEQYF.

This clonotype was detected a few times. The V and J genes are TRBV20-1 and TRBJ2-1, with TRBD1 matching 8 bases. This CDR3 contains 15 residues. The germline V gene has CDR1 DFQATT and CDR2 SNEGSKA (reference sequence). V lost 5 bases, J lost 4 bases, and 10 bases stayed unmatched. CDR3 DNA sequence: TGCAGTGCTCCAGGGGGCCAAGAGGGTTACAATGAGCAGTTCTTC. Protein product: CSAPGGQEGYNEQFF.

This clonotype was detected ten times or more. The chain employs TRBV6-5 and TRBJ2-1, with D unresolved. CDR1 is MNHEY, CDR2 SVGAGI, per germline. CDR3 size: 13 residues. V dropped 4 bases and J dropped 5 bases, with 9 bases sitting between them. The CDR3 loop reads CASSSYPDNEQFF. Here the CDR3 DNA reads TGTGCCAGCAGTTCCTACCCTGACAATGAGCAGTTCTTC.

The genes are TRBV18 and TRBJ2-1, with 8 bases that match TRBD2. This CDR3 is built from 15 residues. Per the germline V gene, CDR1 is KGHSH and CDR2 is LQKENI. Losses at the gene ends were 8 bases for V and 8 bases for J; bases not matched to a gene: 14. The CDR3, as DNA: TGTGCCAGCGCCAACCGACTAGCGCTCCACGATGAGCAGTTCTTC. It is translated as CASANRLALHDEQFF. The whole variable domain, filled in from reference TRBV18 and TRBJ2-1, reads NAGVMQNPRHLVRRRGQEARLRCSPMKGHSHVYWYRQLPEEGLKFMVYLQKENIIDESGMPKERFSAEFPKEGPSILRIQQVVRGDSAAYFCASANRLALHDEQFFGPGTRLTVL.

The table lists this clonotype with a few counts. The CDR3, as DNA: TGTGCCAGCAGCCGAAGAGGACTAGCGGGAACGGTGACCGGGGAGCTGTTTTTT. It translates to CASSRRGLAGTVTGELFF. The chain combines TRBV11-2 with TRBJ2-2; 12 bases are a match to TRBD2. J was trimmed by 5 bases and V by 5 bases; bases with no gene match: 12. The CDR3 covers 18 residues. Per germline, CDR1 SGHAT and CDR2 FQNNGV.

The V and J genes are TRBV20-1 and TRBJ1-5; 7 bases line up with TRBD1. This CDR3 has 14 amino acids. The germline V gene has CDR1 DFQATT and CDR2 SNEGSKA (reference sequence). The V and J ends lost 6 bases and 5 bases, in that order; junction bases with no gene match: 10. CDR3 in DNA: TGCAGTGCCAGACAGGGTACAGCTCATCAGCCCCAGCATTTT. It specifies CSARQGTAHQPQHF.

This clonotype was picked up many times. This rearrangement joins TRBV12-3 or TRBV12-4 to TRBJ1-2; 9 nucleotides match TRBD1. J gave up 1 base and V 5 bases, and 14 bases lay outside the gene matches. The CDR3 covers 18 residues. The CDR3 is CASSGDRGTGSYNYGYTF. CDR3 in DNA: TGTGCCAGCAGTGGAGACAGGGGGACCGGATCTTATAACTATGGCTACACCTTC.

CDR3 region: CASRGKRSNTQYF. The CDR3 nucleotides read TGTGCCAGCCGGGGAAAACGTTCCAATACGCAGTATTTT. The genes are TRBV6-2 or TRBV6-3 and TRBJ2-3; weak D call: TRBD2 (5 bases). Trimming stripped 8 bases from V and 7 bases from J, with 16 bases between. CDR3 length equals 13 residues. The germline gives CDR1 MNHEY, CDR2 SVGEGT.

This clonotype was detected only a few times. This chain links TRBV20-1 with TRBJ1-1, with unresolved D. Germline-derived CDR1 and CDR2 are DFQATT and SNEGSKA (reference sequence). The CDR3 totals 10 residues. The ends were cut back, 4 bases at V and 8 bases at J, with 8 bases in the middle. The CDR3 DNA is TGCAGTGCTAAGAGGACCGAAGCTTTCTTT. Amino acid sequence: CSAKRTEAFF.

The table lists this clonotype with a few counts. The J gene is TRBJ2-7, the V gene TRBV20-1, with a tentative D call TRBD2 (6 bases). Germline V CDR1 and CDR2: DFQATT, SNEGSKA (reference sequence). V was trimmed by 0 bases and J by 0 bases, leaving 12 bases between them. The CDR3 is 15 amino acids. This chain's CDR3 is CSAREDYADSYEQYF. The CDR3 DNA sequence: TGCAGTGCTAGAGAGGACTACGCTGACTCCTACGAGCAGTACTTC.

This clonotype was seen many times. The chain recombines TRBV29-1 with TRBJ2-7, with 9 bases identical to TRBD1. The germline V gene has CDR1 SQVTM and CDR2 ANQGSEA. V shed 6 bases and J 2 bases; nucleotides not matched to a gene: 5. The CDR3 is made up of 13 amino acids. CDR3 sequence: CSVPGQGPYEQYF. In DNA, the CDR3 is TGCAGCGTGCCGGGACAGGGACCCTACGAGCAGTACTTC.

The chain recombines TRBV11-2 with TRBJ2-6; no clear D gene. V dropped 5 bases and J dropped 2 bases, with 10 bases sitting between them. Germline CDR1 and CDR2: SGHAT and FQNNGV. The CDR3 sequence is 15 residues long. The CDR3 spells CASSPRGTGANVLTF. For the CDR3, the DNA is TGTGCCAGCAGCCCTCGAGGAACTGGGGCCAACGTCCTGACTTTC.